This T cell receptor beta chain was identified during a study of blood T cell repertoires in COVID-19. Across the study: Acute and convalescent COVID-19 specimens originated in the United States, Italy and Spain.

The germline CDR1 and CDR2 sequences are SNHLY and FYNNEI. The trim removed 4 bases at V and 2 bases at J, leaving 2 bases unmatched. CDR3 length: 15 amino acids. TCRdb's copy holds only in-frame clones and misses some; the assay was immunoSEQ multiplex PCR. The sample holds around 220,000 clones, 65% to 90% seen once. This clonotype was obtained from a woman of 80 years or more with active or convalescent COVID-19. This rearrangement joins TRBV2 to TRBJ2-1; 10 bases fit TRBD1. The sample taken for sequencing was peripheral blood. The CDR3 loop is CASSVDRGPYNEQFF. The CDR3 DNA is TGTGCCAGCAGTGTCGACAGGGGGCCCTACAATGAGCAGTTCTTC.